One sample yielded the 18 T cell receptor beta chains listed below, sequenced in a study of PD-L1 blockade in urothelial cancer. The assay was immunoSEQ multiplex PCR, and TCRdb's table has in-frame clones only and misses some. Among around 40,000 clones, just over 90% were seen once, and the ten largest hold 11%. Time point described: pretreatment peripheral blood. The sample in question was PBMCs, obtained around atezolizumab (anti-PD-L1) treatment. The receptor set was obtained from a woman aged 60-75 years with urothelial cancer.

The genes are TRBV11-3 and TRBJ2-3, with D unclear. CDR3 size: 13 residues. Germline V lookup: CDR1 SGHNT, CDR2 YENEEA. The ends were cut back, 1 base at V and 4 bases at J, with 6 bases in the middle. CDR3 sequence reads: CASSLVEADTQYF. The CDR3 DNA is TGTGCCAGCAGCTTAGTTGAGGCAGATACGCAGTATTTT.

The J gene is TRBJ1-5, the V gene TRBV2; 8 bases map to TRBD1. This CDR3 region has 13 residues. CDR1 and CDR2 from the germline V gene are SNHLY and FYNNEI. V lost 5 bases, J lost 4 bases, and 1 base stayed unmatched. The CDR3 loop reads CASSQGANQPQHF. The CDR3 region has the DNA TGTGCCAGCAGTCAGGGGGCTAATCAGCCCCAGCATTTT.

The rearrangement links TRBV27 to TRBJ2-7; TRBD1 agrees at 9 bases. J lost 0 bases, V lost 6 bases, and 12 bases had no gene match. Germline V gene data show CDR1 as MNHEY and CDR2 as SMNVEV (reference sequence). The CDR3 runs 17 residues. The CDR3 loop is CASSQGPGQGYSYEQYF. Here the CDR3 DNA reads TGTGCCAGCAGCCAGGGTCCGGGACAGGGCTACTCCTACGAGCAGTACTTC.

This sequence joins TRBV5-1 and TRBJ2-1; D is unresolved. The V end lost 3 bases, the J end lost 4 bases, and 14 bases lay between the germline ends. CDR3 length equals 15 residues. From germline, CDR1 is SGHRS and CDR2 YFSETQ. CDR3 nucleotides: TGCGCCAGCAGCTCGGTTCGCCAGACTTACAATGAGCAGTTCTTC. Amino acid sequence: CASSSVRQTYNEQFF.

This sequence joins TRBV18 and TRBJ2-4; D not resolved. CDR1 KGHSH and CDR2 LQKENI come from the germline V gene. Trimming stripped 4 bases from V and 4 bases from J, with 11 bases between. The CDR3 has 14 residues. The CDR3 coding sequence is TGTGCCAGCTCACTCACACAGCTTAAAAACATTCAGTACTTC. Translating gives CASSLTQLKNIQYF.

This rearrangement joins TRBV30 to TRBJ2-1; TRBD2 aligns across 11 bases. Germline loops: CDR1 GTSNPN, CDR2 SVGIG (reference sequence). V lost 0 bases to trimming and J lost 4 bases; unmatched junction nucleotides: 5. CDR3 size: 16 residues. The CDR3 spells CAWSVRLAGSYNEQFF. In DNA form, the CDR3 reads TGTGCCTGGAGTGTAAGACTAGCGGGATCGTACAATGAGCAGTTCTTC.

The chain has TRBV7-2 and TRBJ1-2, with TRBD1 as a possible D gene (5 bases). Trimming stripped 3 bases from V and 7 bases from J, with 12 bases between. CDR3 length: 13 amino acids. Germline CDR1 reads SGHTA; CDR2 reads FQGNSA. DNA of the CDR3: TGTGCCAGCAGCTTTGGACCCCAGGGTGGCTACACCTTC. It translates to CASSFGPQGGYTF.

The chain employs TRBV19 and TRBJ2-1; tentative D call: TRBD2 (6 bases). Looked up from germline, CDR1 is LNHDA and CDR2 is SQIVND (reference sequence). Trimming stripped 3 bases from V and 7 bases from J, with 13 bases between. The CDR3 is made up of 14 amino acids. The CDR3 loop is CASSIVGTLNEQFF. The CDR3 DNA sequence: TGTGCCAGTAGTATCGTCGGGACTTTGAATGAGCAGTTCTTC.

In this sample, this clone turned up a few times. This chain links TRBV7-6 with TRBJ2-1; 10 bases are shared with TRBD2. The CDR3 totals 16 residues. Germline CDR1 is SGHVS and CDR2 is FNYEAQ. V dropped 5 bases and J dropped 8; count of bases not matched to a gene: 12. The DNA for the CDR3 is TGTGCCAGCAGCCCTCTAGCGGGAGTAGAGGGCCATGAGCAGTTCTTC. Translation gives CASSPLAGVEGHEQFF.

The chain joins TRBV7-2 to TRBJ2-7; 8 bases agree with TRBD2. V was clipped by 3 bases and J by 1 base; unmatched bases: 8. The germline V gene encodes CDR1 SGHTA and CDR2 FQGNSA. This CDR3 spans 16 amino acids. The CDR3 spells CASSFPGGGSSYEQYF. CDR3 coding DNA: TGTGCCAGCAGCTTTCCGGGGGGGGGATCTTCCTACGAGCAGTACTTC. The variable domain in full, completed from reference TRBV7-2 and TRBJ2-7, reads GAGVSQSPSNKVTEKGKDVELRCDPISGHTALYWYRQSLGQGLEFLIYFQGNSAPDKSGLPSDRFSAERTGGSVSTLTIQRTQQEDSAVYLCASSFPGGGSSYEQYFGPGTRLTVT.

V gene TRBV7-3 combines with J gene TRBJ1-2; TRBD1 matches 8 bases. V was pared by 5 bases and J by 2 bases, with 7 bases of the junction left unmatched. CDR3 length equals 15 residues. Germline V CDR1 and CDR2: SGHTA, FQGTGA. The CDR3 DNA is TGTGCCAGCAGCCCTGGACAGGGCCTCAACTATGGCTACACCTTC. This gives the protein CASSPGQGLNYGYTF.

This clone has only a few counts. V gene TRBV10-3 combines with J gene TRBJ2-3, with D possibly being TRBD1 (6 bases). From germline, CDR1 is ENHRY and CDR2 SYGVKD. Trimming shortened V by 6 bases and J by 2 bases, and 12 bases separated the two germline ends. The CDR3 consists of 14 residues. CDR3 region: CAIRRDKYTDTQYF. CDR3 in DNA: TGTGCCATCAGAAGGGACAAATACACAGATACGCAGTATTTT.

The CDR3 sequence is CASSLSLTGELFF. The CDR3 nucleotides read TGTGCCAGCAGCTTATCCCTGACCGGGGAGCTGTTTTTT. V usage is TRBV11-3 and J usage is TRBJ2-2; D unresolved. CDR1 and CDR2 (germline): SGHNT, YENEEA. V shed 2 bases and J shed 5 bases, with 6 bases lying between them. There are 13 residues in the CDR3.

V is TRBV4-1 and J is TRBJ1-5; TRBD1 matches at 7 bases. V was clipped by 4 bases and J by 0 bases; unmatched bases: 3. The germline V gene has CDR1 MGHRA and CDR2 YSYEKL. This CDR3 is 15 amino acids long. The CDR3 sequence: CASSRDSYSNQPQHF. The CDR3 nucleotides read TGCGCCAGCAGCCGGGACAGTTATAGCAATCAGCCCCAGCATTTT.

The V call is TRBV6-5, the J call TRBJ2-7; D is unclear. The CDR3 spans 13 residues. Trimming cost V 0 bases and J 3 bases, with 6 bases left between them. Germline-derived CDR1 and CDR2 are MNHEY and SVGAGI. CDR3 sequence reads: CASSYSVGYEQYF. The CDR3 DNA reads TGTGCCAGCAGTTACTCAGTCGGCTACGAGCAGTACTTC.

The chain combines TRBV28 with TRBJ2-7, with 9 bases fitting TRBD1. CDR1 is MDHEN and CDR2 is SYDVKM in the germline V gene. The CDR3 runs 14 residues. V was clipped by 6 bases and J by 4 bases; unmatched bases: 7. The DNA for the CDR3 is TGTGCCAGCAGCCAGGGGACAGGGAGGTACGAGCAGTACTTC. It specifies CASSQGTGRYEQYF. Combining the CDR3 with reference TRBV28 and TRBJ2-7 gives the whole variable domain DVKVTQSSRYLVKRTGEKVFLECVQDMDHENMFWYRQDPGLGLRLIYFSYDVKMKEKGDIPEGYSVSREKKERFSLILESASTNQTSMYLCASSQGTGRYEQYFGPGTRLTVT.

The gene calls are TRBV14 and TRBJ2-5; 9 bases agree with TRBD1. The CDR3 has 16 residues. With V trimmed by 4 bases and J by 5 bases, 11 bases remained unmatched. CDR1 is SGHDN, CDR2 FVKESK, per germline. CDR3 residues: CASSPLDRGVRETQYF. The CDR3 region has the DNA TGTGCCAGCAGCCCCCTAGACAGGGGGGTTAGGGAGACCCAGTACTTC.

The chain recombines TRBV28 with TRBJ2-7; 9 nucleotides match TRBD1. This CDR3 has 14 amino acids. Unmatched junction bases numbered 6, after V lost 3 bases and J lost 6 bases. Per germline, CDR1 MDHEN and CDR2 SYDVKM. CDR3 sequence reads: CASSFRTGVSEQYF. The CDR3 region has the DNA TGTGCCAGCAGTTTTCGGACAGGGGTTTCCGAGCAGTACTTC.